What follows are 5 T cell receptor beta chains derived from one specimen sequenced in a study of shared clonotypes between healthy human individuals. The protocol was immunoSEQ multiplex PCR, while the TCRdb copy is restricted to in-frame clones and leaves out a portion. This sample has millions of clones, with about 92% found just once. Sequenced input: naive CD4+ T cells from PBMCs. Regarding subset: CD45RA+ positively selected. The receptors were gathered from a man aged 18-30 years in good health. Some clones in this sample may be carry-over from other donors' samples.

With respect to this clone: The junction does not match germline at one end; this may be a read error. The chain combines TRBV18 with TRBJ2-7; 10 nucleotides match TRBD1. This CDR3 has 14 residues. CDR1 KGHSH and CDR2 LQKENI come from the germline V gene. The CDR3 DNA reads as TGTGCCAGCGCACCCGGGACAGGGGCCTACGAGCAGTACTTC. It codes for CASAPGTGAYEQYF.

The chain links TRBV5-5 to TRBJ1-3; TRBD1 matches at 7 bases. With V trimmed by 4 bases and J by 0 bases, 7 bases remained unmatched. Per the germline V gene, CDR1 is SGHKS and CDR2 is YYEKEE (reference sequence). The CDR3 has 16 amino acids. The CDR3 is CASSSRTGFSGNTIYF. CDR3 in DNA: TGTGCCAGCAGCAGTAGGACAGGTTTCTCTGGAAACACCATATATTTT.

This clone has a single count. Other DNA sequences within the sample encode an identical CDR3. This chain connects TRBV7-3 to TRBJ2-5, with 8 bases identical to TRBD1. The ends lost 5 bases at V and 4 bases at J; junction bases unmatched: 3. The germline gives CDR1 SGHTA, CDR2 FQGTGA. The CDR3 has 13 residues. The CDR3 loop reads CASSLDRGETQYF. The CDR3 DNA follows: TGTGCCAGCAGCCTTGACAGGGGAGAGACCCAGTACTTC.

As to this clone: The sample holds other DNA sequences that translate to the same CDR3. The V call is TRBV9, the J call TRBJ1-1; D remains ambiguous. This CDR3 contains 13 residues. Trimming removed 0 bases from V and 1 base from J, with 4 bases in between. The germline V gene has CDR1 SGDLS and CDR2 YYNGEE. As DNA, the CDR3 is TGTGCCAGCAGCGTAGCTGGGAACACTGAAGCTTTCTTT. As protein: CASSVAGNTEAFF.

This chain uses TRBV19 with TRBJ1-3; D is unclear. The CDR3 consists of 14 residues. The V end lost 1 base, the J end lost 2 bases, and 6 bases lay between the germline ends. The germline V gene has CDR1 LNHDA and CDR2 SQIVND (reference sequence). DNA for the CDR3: TGTGCCAGTAGTATAGTGGCCACTGGAAACACCATATATTTT. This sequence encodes CASSIVATGNTIYF.